One sample yielded the 17 T cell receptor beta chains listed below, sequenced in a study of cytomegalovirus exposure and HLA in healthy donors. Primers for the PCR totalled 60 Vbeta and 13 Jbeta. Sequencing was performed with immunoSEQ multiplex PCR; in TCRdb, only in-frame clones are kept and a portion is missing. The repertoire holds about 150,000 clones, with 8.9% as singletons. Sequenced material: PBMCs. These receptor sequences come from a middle-aged woman in good health and CMV-seropositive.

This clone was detected only a few times. This rearrangement joins TRBV10-1 to TRBJ2-1; the match to TRBD1 covers 11 bases. This CDR3 is 14 amino acids long. Germline CDR1 WNHNN, CDR2 SYGVQD (reference sequence). V lost 5 bases, J lost 6 bases, and 3 bases stayed unmatched. CDR3 protein: CASSSGTGGNEQFF. The CDR3 bases are TGCGCCAGCAGTTCTGGGACAGGGGGCAATGAGCAGTTCTTC.

The chain combines TRBV7-9 with TRBJ1-2; possibly TRBD1 for D (6 bases). This CDR3 comprises 13 residues. CDR1 SEHNR and CDR2 FQNEAQ come from the germline V gene (reference sequence). The ends were cut back, 5 bases at V and 7 bases at J, with 14 bases in the middle. In nucleotides, the CDR3 is TGTGCCAGCAGCCCGAGGGGGGGAGGTGGCTACACCTTC. Its translation is CASSPRGGGGYTF. Combining the CDR3 with reference TRBV7-9 and TRBJ1-2 gives the whole variable domain DTGVSQNPRHKITKRGQNVTFRCDPISEHNRLYWYRQTLGQGPEFLTYFQNEAQLEKSRLLSDRFSAERPKGSFSTLEIQRTEQGDSAMYLCASSPRGGGGYTFGSGTRLTVV.

The chain couples TRBV2 to TRBJ2-7, with D perhaps TRBD1 (6 bases). V lost 6 bases and J 1 base, leaving 19 bases between the germline ends. The CDR3 extends over 16 amino acids. The germline V gene has CDR1 SNHLY and CDR2 FYNNEI. CDR3 amino acids: CASSDWSGTSSYEQYF. Here the CDR3 DNA reads TGTGCCAGCAGCGACTGGTCCGGGACAAGTTCCTACGAGCAGTACTTC.

This chain links TRBV5-1 with TRBJ2-2, with TRBD1 as a possible D gene (7 bases). The germline V gene has CDR1 SGHRS and CDR2 YFSETQ. The CDR3 sequence is 16 residues long. V was trimmed by 4 bases and J by 6 bases, leaving 19 bases between them. CDR3 protein: CASSIRTGAGSGELFF. The CDR3 bases are TGCGCCAGCAGCATAAGGACAGGTGCGGGATCCGGGGAGCTGTTTTTT.

The chain links TRBV5-1 to TRBJ2-2, with 13 nucleotides matching TRBD2. Per the germline V gene, CDR1 is SGHRS and CDR2 is YFSETQ. This CDR3 comprises 16 residues. V gave up 5 bases and J gave up 2 bases; unmatched junction bases: 3. The CDR3 protein is CASRTSGGANTGELFF. The CDR3 DNA reads as TGCGCCAGCAGAACTAGCGGGGGGGCAAACACCGGGGAGCTGTTTTTT. Looking up the rest from reference TRBV5-1 and TRBJ2-2 gives the full variable domain: KAGVTQTPRYLIKTRGQQVTLSCSPISGHRSVSWYQQTPGQGLQFLFEYFSETQRNKGNFPGRFSGRQFSNSRSEMNVSTLELGDSALYLCASRTSGGANTGELFFGEGSRLTVL.

The J gene is TRBJ2-3, the V gene TRBV7-9; D uncertain. This CDR3 region has 13 residues. V lost 7 bases to trimming and J lost 3 bases, with 11 bases between them. Looked up from germline, CDR1 is SEHNR and CDR2 is FQNEAQ (reference sequence). CDR3 amino acids: CASNLAGTDTQYF. The CDR3, as DNA: TGTGCCAGCAATCTGGCCGGGACAGATACGCAGTATTTT. The variable domain in full, completed from reference TRBV7-9 and TRBJ2-3, reads DTGVSQNPRHKITKRGQNVTFRCDPISEHNRLYWYRQTLGQGPEFLTYFQNEAQLEKSRLLSDRFSAERPKGSFSTLEIQRTEQGDSAMYLCASNLAGTDTQYFGPGTRLTVL.

The chain is built from TRBV6-6 and TRBJ2-7, with 7 bases matching TRBD1. From germline, CDR1 is MNHNY and CDR2 SVGAGI (reference sequence). V lost 4 bases to trimming and J lost 3 bases; unmatched junction nucleotides: 6. CDR3 length: 14 residues. The CDR3 DNA follows: TGTGCCAGCAGTTCGGTGGACAGGTTCTACGAGCAGTACTTC. It is translated as CASSSVDRFYEQYF.

The V call is TRBV14, the J call TRBJ1-2; D unclear. CDR1 and CDR2 (germline): SGHDN, FVKESK. The CDR3 spans 15 residues. The V end lost 2 bases, the J end lost 7 bases, and 17 bases lay between the germline ends. This CDR3 reads CASSQIEGRLGGYTF. CDR3 bases: TGTGCCAGCAGCCAAATTGAAGGGAGGCTCGGTGGCTACACCTTC.

This clone was recorded a few times. The gene calls are TRBV12-5 and TRBJ2-7; possibly TRBD1 for D (6 bases). Germline V CDR1 and CDR2: LGHNT, FRNRAP. V gave up 6 bases and J gave up 1 base, with 16 bases separating them. This CDR3 comprises 15 residues. The CDR3 sequence: CASGSQGVGSYEQYF. For the CDR3, the DNA is TGTGCTAGTGGCTCACAGGGCGTGGGGTCCTACGAGCAGTACTTC.

This clone was counted a few times. The CDR3 nucleotides are TGTGCCAGCAGCTTAGTCTTGTCCTCACCCCTCCACTTT. Translation gives CASSLVLSSPLHF. This rearrangement joins TRBV7-2 to TRBJ1-6; no clear D. The CDR3 is 13 amino acids. Germline V gene lookup returns CDR1 SGHTA and CDR2 FQGNSA. V was cut by 1 base and J by 10 bases, with 8 bases left in between.

This clone showed up just a few times. V and J are TRBV27 and TRBJ2-7; D is possibly TRBD1 (5 bases). Germline CDR1 MNHEY, CDR2 SMNVEV (reference sequence). This CDR3 has 13 amino acids. V was trimmed by 3 bases and J by 1 base, leaving 7 bases between them. Written as DNA, the CDR3 is TGTGCCAGCAGTTTTCACAGGTCCTACGAGCAGTACTTC. Its protein product is CASSFHRSYEQYF.

The chain employs TRBV6-6 and TRBJ2-3, with 8 positions matching TRBD1. The CDR3 loop spans 13 amino acids. V lost 6 bases, J lost 3 bases, and 2 bases stayed unmatched. The germline CDR1 and CDR2 sequences are MNHNY and SVGAGI (reference sequence). The CDR3 is CASRDRVTDTQYF. CDR3 in DNA: TGTGCCAGCAGGGACAGGGTAACAGATACGCAGTATTTT.

The rearrangement joins TRBV19 to TRBJ2-3; D unclear. Trimming pared 0 bases from V and 1 base from J, leaving 5 bases between. Germline CDR1 is LNHDA and CDR2 is SQIVND (reference sequence). This CDR3 has 14 residues. CDR3 nucleotide sequence: TGTGCCAGTAGTATAGATTCGGGCACAGATACGCAGTATTTT. Protein product: CASSIDSGTDTQYF.

The chain uses TRBV2 and TRBJ2-3; TRBD2 matches at 7 bases. CDR1 and CDR2 (germline): SNHLY, FYNNEI. The CDR3 covers 15 residues. The V gene end was trimmed by 5 bases and the J gene end by 2 bases; junction bases not matched to a gene: 7. The CDR3 DNA reads as TGTGCCAGCAGTCCCCGCGCGGGGGTCACAGATACGCAGTATTTT. The encoded protein is CASSPRAGVTDTQYF.

This clone was picked up a small number of times. The CDR3: CASSPLGAGVVEQFF. The CDR3 nucleotides read TGTGCCAGCAGCCCACTCGGAGCGGGGGTAGTTGAGCAGTTCTTC. The gene calls are TRBV7-3 and TRBJ2-1, with 8 positions matching TRBD2. The V gene's germline CDR1 is SGHTA and CDR2 FQGTGA. The CDR3 consists of 15 residues. V dropped 5 bases and J dropped 9; count of bases not matched to a gene: 12.

Note on this clone: Other DNA sequences within the sample encode an identical CDR3. This sequence joins TRBV5-1 and TRBJ2-5; 7 bases map to TRBD2. V was pared by 0 bases and J by 2 bases, with 1 base of the junction left unmatched. The CDR3 totals 14 residues. Germline loops: CDR1 SGHRS, CDR2 YFSETQ. The CDR3 reads CASSLAGGQETQYF. The CDR3 DNA reads TGCGCCAGCAGCTTGGCCGGGGGGCAAGAGACCCAGTACTTC.

This clone was counted only a few times. Other DNA sequences in this sample translate to the same CDR3. The V and J genes are TRBV7-3 and TRBJ2-1; TRBD1 matches 8 bases. The germline V gene has CDR1 SGHTA and CDR2 FQGTGA. The CDR3 covers 15 residues. V was pared by 5 bases and J by 0 bases, with 3 bases of the junction left unmatched. CDR3 residues: CASSQDRASYNEQFF. The DNA of the CDR3 is TGTGCCAGCAGCCAGGACAGGGCCTCCTACAATGAGCAGTTCTTC. Supplemented by reference TRBV7-3 and TRBJ2-1, the full variable domain reads GAGVSQTPSNKVTEKGKYVELRCDPISGHTALYWYRQSLGQGPEFLIYFQGTGAADDSGLPNDRFFAVRPEGSVSTLKIQRTERGDSAVYLCASSQDRASYNEQFFGPGTRLTVL.